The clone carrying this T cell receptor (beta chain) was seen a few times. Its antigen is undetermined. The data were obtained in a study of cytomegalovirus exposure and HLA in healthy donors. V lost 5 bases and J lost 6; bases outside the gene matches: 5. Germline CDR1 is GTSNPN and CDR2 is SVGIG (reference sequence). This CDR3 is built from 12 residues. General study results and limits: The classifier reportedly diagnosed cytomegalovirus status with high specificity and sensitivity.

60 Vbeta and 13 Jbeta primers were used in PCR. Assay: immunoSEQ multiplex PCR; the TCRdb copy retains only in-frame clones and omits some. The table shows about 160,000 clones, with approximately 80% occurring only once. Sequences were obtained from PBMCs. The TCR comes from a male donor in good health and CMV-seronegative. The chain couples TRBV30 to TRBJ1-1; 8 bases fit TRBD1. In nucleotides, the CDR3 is TGTGCCTGGGGACAGGGTGGGGCTGAAGCTTTCTTT. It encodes CAWGQGGAEAFF. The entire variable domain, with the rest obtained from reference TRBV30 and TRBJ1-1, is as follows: SQTIHQWPATLVQPVGSPLSLECTVEGTSNPNLYWYRQAAGRGLQLLFYSVGIGQISSEVPQNLSASRPQDRQFILSSKKLLLSDSGFYLCAWGQGGAEAFFGQGTRLTVV.